A single sample is the source of the 3 T cell receptor beta chains below, sequenced in a study of T cell changes during pregnancy in multiple sclerosis. Libraries were prepared by immunoSEQ multiplex PCR; TCRdb keeps only in-frame clonotypes and omits some of them. This sample has 40,000 to 50,000 clones; about nine tenths occur once, and the top ten carry roughly 0.55%. This material consisted of CD4+ T cells from peripheral blood mononuclear cells, taken in the third trimester of pregnancy. The origin of the receptors is a female donor with multiple sclerosis, enrolled in a pregnancy study.

J is TRBJ1-2 and V is TRBV5-1, with 9 bases identical to TRBD1. This CDR3 is built from 12 residues. V lost 4 bases to trimming and J lost 10 bases; unmatched junction nucleotides: 5. The V gene's germline CDR1 is SGHRS and CDR2 YFSETQ. The CDR3: CASSGTGGVYTF. The CDR3 coding sequence is TGCGCCAGCAGCGGAACAGGGGGCGTCTACACCTTC.

The chain is built from TRBV2 and TRBJ2-5; 11 bases align to TRBD2. V was pared by 2 bases and J by 3 bases, with 5 bases of the junction left unmatched. Germline assignment: CDR1 SNHLY and CDR2 FYNNEI. There are 16 residues in the CDR3. DNA of the CDR3: TGTGCCAGCAGTGAAAGGGCTAGCGGGAGGAAAGAGACCCAGTACTTC. Amino acid sequence: CASSERASGRKETQYF.

V and J are TRBV19 and TRBJ2-1; D may be TRBD2 (7 bases). Trimming stripped 7 bases from V and 7 bases from J, with 17 bases between. The CDR3 length is 14 residues. In germline, CDR1 is LNHDA, CDR2 SQIVND (reference sequence). The CDR3 here is CASMGPRGANEQFF. The CDR3 DNA follows: TGTGCCAGTATGGGGCCACGGGGGGCGAATGAGCAGTTCTTC.